A single sample is the source of the 32 T cell receptor beta chains below, sequenced in a study of T cell clonality in common variable immunodeficiency. Repertoires were generated with immunoSEQ multiplex PCR, while TCRdb's copy carries only in-frame clones and drops some. The data show under 40,000 clones, with none appearing a single time. Sequenced sample: peripheral blood mononuclear cells. The source of these receptors is a person aged 18 to 70 in good health.

This clone has a count of ten or more. The CDR3 end is not reached by the read, which stops 3 residues before it; the germline J gene fills it in. The chain links TRBV4-1 to TRBJ1-2; the D is unclear. The V and J ends lost 1 base and 1 base respectively, with 10 bases between them. CDR1 is MGHRA and CDR2 is YSYEKL in the germline V gene. This CDR3 has 15 residues. This CDR3 reads CASSQGYELNYGYTF. The CDR3 bases that were read are TGCGCCAGCAGCCAAGGATACGAGCTTAACTATGGC.

This clone was found many times. The read ends 3 residues shy of where the CDR3 ends; the end is completed using the germline J gene. The chain carries TRBV5-1 and TRBJ2-2; D uncertain. CDR3 length: 15 amino acids. V dropped 4 bases and J dropped 4 bases, with 14 bases sitting between them. The germline V gene encodes CDR1 SGHRS and CDR2 YFSETQ. The CDR3 bases that were read are TGCGCCAGCAGCCAGGATTTGGTGACCACCGGGGAG. Translated, it gives CASSQDLVTTGE. The complete CDR3 sequence is CASSQDLVTTGELFF.

This clone is classed as medium-sized. The read comes to an end 3 residues before the CDR3 does, leaving the germline J gene to fill in the end. The chain is built from TRBV20-1 and TRBJ2-5, with 8 bases that match TRBD2. This CDR3 region has 16 residues. Germline values: CDR1 DFQATT, CDR2 SNEGSKA (reference sequence). Losses at the gene ends were 3 bases for V and 5 bases for J; bases not matched to a gene: 14. Here the CDR3 reads CSASRQYSGVGETQYF. The sequenced part of the CDR3 DNA is TGCAGTGCTAGTAGGCAATATAGCGGGGTTGGGGAGACC.

This clone occurred many times. The read terminates 3 residues ahead of where the CDR3 ends, so the germline J gene completes it. The genes are TRBV5-1 and TRBJ1-1, with 9 bases identical to TRBD1. Looked up from germline, CDR1 is SGHRS and CDR2 is YFSETQ. The CDR3 runs to 15 residues. Germline trimming cut 3 bases from V and 2 bases from J; bases unmatched to any gene: 5. CDR3 region: CASSSRDRVNTEAFF. CDR3 bases read: TGCGCCAGCAGCTCCCGGGACAGGGTAAACACTGAA.

This clone has a count of ten or more. The observed sequence ends 3 residues before the CDR3 terminus, with the missing tail filled in from the germline J gene. The chain carries TRBV7-8 and TRBJ2-7, with D uncertain. V gave up 5 bases and J gave up 3 bases, with 5 bases separating them. Germline values: CDR1 SGHVS, CDR2 FQNEAQ. The CDR3 runs 11 residues. CDR3 sequence: CASSLYYEQYF. CDR3 DNA, as far as it was read: TGTGCCAGCAGCCTTTACTACGAG. The complete variable domain, with remaining parts taken from reference TRBV7-8 and TRBJ2-7, reads GAGVSQSPRYKVAKRGQDVALRCDPISGHVSLFWYQQALGQGPEFLTYFQNEAQLDKSGLPSDRFFAERPEGSVSTLKIQRTQQEDSAVYLCASSLYYEQYFGPGTRLTVT.

This clone was observed many times. The read halts 3 residues ahead of the CDR3 end, with the missing end drawn from the germline J gene. This sequence joins TRBV6-2 or TRBV6-3 and TRBJ1-1; TRBD1 matches 8 bases. With V trimmed by 7 bases and J by 5 bases, 12 bases remained unmatched. Germline CDR1 and CDR2: MNHEY and SVGEGT. This CDR3 has 15 residues. The CDR3 DNA, read in part, is TGTGCCAGCACCCTAGCGGGGACAGGAGGAACTGAA. Translating it yields CASTLAGTGGTE. The complete CDR3 sequence is CASTLAGTGGTEAFF.

This clone has at least ten counts. The read stops 3 residues short of the end of the CDR3; the missing end is completed from the germline J gene. The chain employs TRBV4-1 and TRBJ2-1; the D gene is possibly TRBD2 (6 bases). The V gene lost 1 base and the J gene lost 4 bases, with 14 bases spanning the gap. Germline CDR1 reads MGHRA; CDR2 reads YSYEKL. CDR3 length: 16 residues. This CDR3 is CASSQGDSAVYNEQFF. The CDR3 bases that were read are TGCGCCAGCAGCCAAGGGGACTCGGCGGTTTACAATGAG.

This clone has at least ten counts. The sequence runs out 3 residues before the end of the CDR3; the remainder is reconstructed from the germline J gene. V usage is TRBV20-1 and J usage is TRBJ2-7; 8 bases map to TRBD1. The length of the CDR3 is 14 residues. Germline V gene data show CDR1 as DFQATT and CDR2 as SNEGSKA (reference sequence). V was clipped by 5 bases and J by 4 bases; unmatched bases: 10. CDR3 DNA (partial): TGCAGTGCTGCCGGGACAGGATTCCTATACGAG. It specifies CSAAGTGFLYE. In full, the CDR3 reads CSAAGTGFLYEQYF.

This clone was recorded many times. The DNA ends 3 residues before the CDR3 does, and the rest of the CDR3 is filled in from the germline J gene. The gene calls are TRBV6-1 and TRBJ1-3, with TRBD1 as a possible D gene (6 bases). Germline loops: CDR1 MNHNS, CDR2 SASEGT. There are 14 residues in the CDR3. Trimming took off 4 bases at V and 0 bases at J, with 7 bases between the two ends. CDR3 DNA, as far as it was read: TGTGCCAGCAGTGTGACAGGCTCTGGAAACACC. It yields the protein CASSVTGSGNT. The CDR3 in its entirety is CASSVTGSGNTIYF.

This clone occurred many times. The DNA ends 3 residues before the CDR3 does, and the rest of the CDR3 is filled in from the germline J gene. This sequence joins TRBV12-3 or TRBV12-4 and TRBJ2-1, with TRBD2 matching over 10 bases. With 2 bases clipped from V and 5 bases from J, the junction kept 3 bases outside the gene matches. This CDR3 has 15 residues. CDR3 DNA (partial): TGTGCCAGCAGTTTAAGACTAGCGGGCGACAATGAG. This codes for CASSLRLAGDNE. The whole CDR3 is CASSLRLAGDNEQFF.

This clone was counted many times. Partial CDR3 DNA: TGTGCCAGCAGCCAAGAGACCGGGACTAGCATAGGAAATGAG. Its translation: CASSQETGTSIGNE. The full CDR3 sequence reads CASSQETGTSIGNEQFF. The chain combines TRBV4-2 with TRBJ2-1, with 9 bases fitting TRBD2. The read ends 3 residues shy of where the CDR3 ends; the end is completed using the germline J gene. The CDR3 has 17 residues. Germline CDR1 and CDR2: LGHNA and YNFKEQ. V trimming: 0 bases; J trimming: 7 bases; junction bases outside the gene matches: 10.

This clone was recorded many times. Coverage ceases 3 residues before the CDR3 finishes, and the germline J gene fills in the end. The chain joins TRBV9 to TRBJ2-2; TRBD2 might be the D (6 bases). Germline V CDR1 and CDR2: SGDLS, YYNGEE. V was pared by 4 bases and J by 6 bases, with 13 bases between. This CDR3 region has 14 residues. CDR3 DNA, as far as it was read: TGTGCCAGCAGCCCTACGACTAGTTCCGGGGAG. It yields the protein CASSPTTSSGE. The full CDR3 is CASSPTTSSGELFF.

This clone was recorded many times. A much larger clonotype is one base distant, so this may be a read error. The CDR3 goes on 3 residues after the read ends, and that part is filled in from the germline J gene. The gene calls are TRBV15 and TRBJ1-1; D ambiguous. The length of the CDR3 is 16 residues. CDR1 and CDR2 from the germline V gene are LNHNV and YYDKDF (reference sequence). CDR3 DNA, as far as it was read: TGTGCCTCCAGCAGACGGATAGACAATCCGAACACTGAA. This sequence encodes CASSRRIDNPNTE. The full CDR3 is CASSRRIDNPNTEAFF.

This clone was detected many times. With the read ending 3 residues before the CDR3 end, the germline J gene is used to fill in that end. V and J are TRBV5-1 and TRBJ2-7, with TRBD1 identical over 10 bases. With V trimmed by 4 bases and J by 2 bases, 6 bases remained unmatched. The CDR3 is 15 amino acids. Germline CDR1 SGHRS, CDR2 YFSETQ. The DNA read from the CDR3 is TGCGCCAGCAGCAACCGGGACAGGGGTACCTACGAG. This encodes CASSNRDRGTYE. In full, the CDR3 reads CASSNRDRGTYEQYF. Combining the CDR3 with reference TRBV5-1 and TRBJ2-7 gives the whole variable domain KAGVTQTPRYLIKTRGQQVTLSCSPISGHRSVSWYQQTPGQGLQFLFEYFSETQRNKGNFPGRFSGRQFSNSRSEMNVSTLELGDSALYLCASSNRDRGTYEQYFGPGTRLTVT.

This clone has ten or more counts. The CDR3: CAWQSGTATEAFF. CDR3 DNA, as far as it was read: TGTGCCTGGCAATCCGGGACAGCGACTGAA. This chain uses TRBV30 with TRBJ1-1; 7 nucleotides agree with TRBD1. The read is 3 residues too short to cover the CDR3 end, so that end is filled in from the germline J gene. Germline CDR1 reads GTSNPN; CDR2 reads SVGIG (reference sequence). This CDR3 comprises 13 residues. The J segment lost 5 bases and the V segment lost 5 bases, leaving 8 bases of the junction unmatched. Combining the CDR3 with reference TRBV30 and TRBJ1-1 gives the whole variable domain SQTIHQWPATLVQPVGSPLSLECTVEGTSNPNLYWYRQAAGRGLQLLFYSVGIGQISSEVPQNLSASRPQDRQFILSSKKLLLSDSGFYLCAWQSGTATEAFFGQGTRLTVV.

The table lists this clone with many counts. The read ends 3 residues shy of where the CDR3 ends; the end is completed using the germline J gene. The chain links TRBV5-1 to TRBJ2-3; D remains unclear. This CDR3 has 15 amino acids. V was trimmed by 0 bases and J by 0 bases, leaving 8 bases between them. CDR1 and CDR2 (germline): SGHRS, YFSETQ. The CDR3 region is CASSLDFTSTDTQYF. CDR3 DNA (partial): TGCGCCAGCAGCTTGGACTTCACTAGCACAGATACG. The full variable domain, rest sourced from reference TRBV5-1 and TRBJ2-3, is KAGVTQTPRYLIKTRGQQVTLSCSPISGHRSVSWYQQTPGQGLQFLFEYFSETQRNKGNFPGRFSGRQFSNSRSEMNVSTLELGDSALYLCASSLDFTSTDTQYFGPGTRLTVL.

This clone was picked up many times. The read stops 3 residues short of the end of the CDR3; the missing end is completed from the germline J gene. V gene TRBV5-1 combines with J gene TRBJ2-5, with 8 bases lining up with TRBD1. Germline values: CDR1 SGHRS, CDR2 YFSETQ. Germline trimming cut 5 bases from V and 6 bases from J; bases unmatched to any gene: 6. There are 13 residues in the CDR3. The CDR3 here is CASSSGGGKTQYF. The sequenced part of the CDR3 DNA is TGCGCCAGCAGTTCAGGGGGCGGGAAGACC.

This clone was seen many times. Coverage ceases 3 residues before the CDR3 finishes, and the germline J gene fills in the end. V usage is TRBV7-6 and J usage is TRBJ2-7, with D hard to call. This CDR3 is 14 amino acids long. Germline values: CDR1 SGHVS, CDR2 FNYEAQ. V dropped 4 bases and J dropped 2 bases, with 12 bases sitting between them. The sequenced part of the CDR3 DNA is TGTGCCAGCAGCTCCGAGGCCAGAACCTACGAG. Protein product: CASSSEARTYE. The full-length CDR3 reads as CASSSEARTYEQYF.

This clone was seen many times. CDR3 DNA (partial): TGCAGTGCTAGAGATCCTGACACAGGTGCTTCCTACGAG. Its protein product is CSARDPDTGASYE. In full, the CDR3 reads CSARDPDTGASYEQYF. The chain couples TRBV20-1 to TRBJ2-7, with D perhaps TRBD1 (5 bases). Coverage ceases 3 residues before the CDR3 finishes, and the germline J gene fills in the end. There are 16 residues in the CDR3. Germline values: CDR1 DFQATT, CDR2 SNEGSKA (reference sequence). V dropped 0 bases and J dropped 1 base, with 16 bases sitting between them.

This clone was picked up many times. The missing CDR3 end, 3 residues past where the read stops, is filled in from the germline J gene. This chain connects TRBV4-1 to TRBJ1-1, with D unclear. The V end lost 4 bases, the J end lost 5 bases, and 11 bases lay between the germline ends. Germline loops: CDR1 MGHRA, CDR2 YSYEKL. The CDR3 extends over 13 amino acids. Partial CDR3 DNA: TGCGCCAGCAGCCTCACCGAGCTGACTGAA. As protein: CASSLTELTE. The entire CDR3 protein is CASSLTELTEAFF.

This clone was detected many times. The sequenced fragment ends 3 residues before the CDR3 boundary, so the rest is inferred from the germline J gene. The V and J genes are TRBV18 and TRBJ1-3; maybe TRBD1 (5 bases). The CDR3 length is 15 residues. Germline loops: CDR1 KGHSH, CDR2 LQKENI. Trimming took 1 base from V and 0 from J, leaving 7 bases between them. The CDR3 sequence: CASSPQTASGNTIYF. Incomplete CDR3 DNA: TGTGCCAGCTCACCACAGACAGCCTCTGGAAACACC.

Many counts were recorded for this clone. The read ends 3 residues before the CDR3 terminus; that terminus is restored from the germline J gene. The chain joins TRBV19 to TRBJ2-3; no clear D. Germline V lookup: CDR1 LNHDA, CDR2 SQIVND (reference sequence). Trimming shortened V by 3 bases and J by 4 bases, and 8 bases separated the two germline ends. The CDR3 is 13 residues long. The CDR3 is CASSMFRADTQYF. CDR3 DNA (partial): TGTGCCAGTAGTATGTTCCGGGCAGATACG.

This clone was picked up many times. The read ends 3 residues shy of where the CDR3 ends; the end is completed using the germline J gene. The chain carries TRBV6-4 and TRBJ2-3; 14 bases line up with TRBD2. Germline lookup yields CDR1 MRHNA and CDR2 SNTAGT. The CDR3 runs 16 residues. V shed 0 bases and J 4 bases; nucleotides not matched to a gene: 0. The DNA read from the CDR3 is TGTGCCAGCAGTGACTCGACTAGCGGGGGGGCAGATACG. It codes for CASSDSTSGGADT. The full CDR3 protein reads CASSDSTSGGADTQYF.

This clone was counted at least ten times. From the germline J gene comes the end of the CDR3, since the read stops 3 residues before it. The V gene is TRBV10-3, the J gene TRBJ2-1; a possible D gene is TRBD2 (6 bases). The CDR3 runs to 15 residues. Germline V gene data show CDR1 as ENHRY and CDR2 as SYGVKD. Trimming removed 5 bases from V and 0 bases from J, with 11 bases in between. CDR3 amino acids: CAISPSDSSYNEQFF. The DNA read from the CDR3 is TGTGCCATCAGTCCTAGCGACAGCTCCTACAATGAG.

Many counts were recorded for this clone. Read data end 3 residues before the CDR3 end; the end is taken from the germline J gene. This chain joins TRBV5-1 and TRBJ2-5, with 10 bases fitting TRBD2. Germline CDR1 reads SGHRS; CDR2 reads YFSETQ. The V segment lost 2 bases and the J segment 5 bases; nucleotides outside the gene matches: 6. The CDR3 is 15 amino acids. The sequenced CDR3 bases are TGCGCCAGCAGCTTTTCACTAGCGGGGAGGGAGACC. Its protein product is CASSFSLAGRET. In full, the CDR3 reads CASSFSLAGRETQYF.

By share of the sample, this clone is medium-sized. The read ends 3 residues before the CDR3 terminus; that terminus is restored from the germline J gene. J is TRBJ1-2 and V is TRBV9; D is possibly TRBD1 (6 bases). The V end lost 4 bases, the J end lost 2 bases, and 12 bases lay between the germline ends. CDR3 length: 14 residues. Germline CDR1 reads SGDLS; CDR2 reads YYNGEE. CDR3 amino acids: CASSPYRENYGYTF. The covered CDR3 bases are TGTGCCAGCAGCCCCTACAGGGAGAACTATGGC.

This clone was counted many times. The read halts 3 residues ahead of the CDR3 end, with the missing end drawn from the germline J gene. The genes are TRBV20-1 and TRBJ1-2; 8 bases agree with TRBD1. This CDR3 is 11 amino acids long. Germline V gene data show CDR1 as DFQATT and CDR2 as SNEGSKA (reference sequence). CDR3 DNA, as far as it was read: TGCAGTGCGAGGACAGGGAGGGGC. It is translated as CSARTGRG. The complete CDR3 reads CSARTGRGYTF.

The table lists this clone with many counts. The read finishes 3 residues shy of the CDR3 end, and the germline J gene is used to complete it. The chain recombines TRBV5-1 with TRBJ2-4, with D hard to call. V was pared by 2 bases and J by 4 bases, with 7 bases between. The CDR3 has 13 residues. The germline V gene has CDR1 SGHRS and CDR2 YFSETQ. The covered CDR3 bases are TGCGCCAGCAGCTTAGCACTTAAAAACATT. This sequence encodes CASSLALKNI. The complete CDR3 reads CASSLALKNIQYF.

This clone came up many times. The CDR3 end is not reached by the read, which stops 3 residues before it; the germline J gene fills it in. V usage is TRBV30 and J usage is TRBJ1-1, with D perhaps matching TRBD1 (6 bases). Trimming took 0 bases from V and 6 from J, leaving 17 bases between them. The CDR3 contains 15 residues. Germline lookup yields CDR1 GTSNPN and CDR2 SVGIG (reference sequence). CDR3 protein: CAWSVLWGLGSEAFF. The CDR3 bases that were read are TGTGCCTGGAGTGTATTGTGGGGGCTGGGATCTGAA.

Concerning this clone itself: The CDR3 end is not reached by the read, which stops 3 residues before it; the germline J gene fills it in. The V and J genes are TRBV18 and TRBJ1-2, with 9 bases identical to TRBD1. Germline V lookup: CDR1 KGHSH, CDR2 LQKENI. The CDR3 sequence is 16 residues long. Unmatched junction bases numbered 5, after V lost 2 bases and J lost 1 base. The CDR3 DNA, read in part, is TGTGCCAGCTCACCAATCCCGGACAGGGGTAACTATGGC. Protein product: CASSPIPDRGNYG. The CDR3 reads in full as CASSPIPDRGNYGYTF. Complete variable domain (other parts from reference TRBV18 and TRBJ1-2): NAGVMQNPRHLVRRRGQEARLRCSPMKGHSHVYWYRQLPEEGLKFMVYLQKENIIDESGMPKERFSAEFPKEGPSILRIQQVVRGDSAAYFCASSPIPDRGNYGYTFGSGTRLTVV.

This clone was seen many times. With the read ending 3 residues before the CDR3 end, the germline J gene is used to fill in that end. The chain recombines TRBV7-2 with TRBJ1-5; TRBD1 might be the D (6 bases). Trimming cost V 0 bases and J 6 bases, with 18 bases left between them. The CDR3 is 17 amino acids. Germline CDR1 is SGHTA and CDR2 is FQGNSA. CDR3 bases read: TGTGCCAGCAGCTTAGCCACCGTGGGGGGGGCGCGTCAGCCC. Translated: CASSLATVGGARQP. The CDR3 as a whole reads CASSLATVGGARQPQHF.

This clone was found many times. CDR3 bases read: TGTGCCAGTAGTGGGGGGACGGTAGGATCCAATCAGCCC. It specifies CASSGGTVGSNQP. In full, the CDR3 is CASSGGTVGSNQPQHF. The chain employs TRBV19 and TRBJ1-5, with a possible D match to TRBD1 (5 bases). Coverage ceases 3 residues before the CDR3 finishes, and the germline J gene fills in the end. V gave up 5 bases and J gave up 3 bases, with 17 bases separating them. The CDR3 sequence is 16 residues long. Per the germline V gene, CDR1 is LNHDA and CDR2 is SQIVND (reference sequence).